The entry below describes one TCR beta chain. What it binds is not known. The data originate from a study of OX40 agonist ivuxolimab in advanced cancers. As for the study in general: With ivuxolimab, an agonistic anti-OX40 (CD134) antibody, patients were treated. Study findings and constraints: CD4+ and CD8+ T cells in blood underwent clonal expansion by week 6 at 0.1 to 3.0 mg/kg. Relative to CD4+ cells, CD8+ T cells on average had more expanded clones.

The CDR3 consists of 15 residues. Per germline, CDR1 SGHTA and CDR2 FQGNSA. V shed 5 bases and J shed 4 bases, with 15 bases lying between them. Here immunoSEQ multiplex PCR was the method, and the copy in TCRdb shows in-frame clones only, minus some. The sample consists of fewer than 100,000 clones, more than 75% of them appearing once. The sequence was collected from an adult with an advanced solid tumor such as melanoma, head and neck, liver or kidney cancer. The genes are TRBV7-2 and TRBJ1-5, with a weak D call TRBD1 (5 bases). Sequencing was performed on CD4+ or CD8+ T cells sorted from blood, taken in a trial of the OX40 agonist ivuxolimab. The CDR3 here is CASSPIQGVNQPQHF. CDR3 coding DNA: TGTGCCAGCAGCCCTATTCAGGGAGTAAATCAGCCCCAGCATTTT.